These 4 T cell receptor beta chains share one sample of origin, sequenced in a study of blood T cell repertoires in COVID-19. This table comes from immunoSEQ multiplex PCR, and its TCRdb copy is limited to in-frame clones, with some not included. The sample has 200,000 to 250,000 clones, roughly 85% seen once. Source material: peripheral blood. These receptors came from a woman in her 70s with COVID-19, enrolled during active disease.

This clone was observed a single time. The rearrangement joins TRBV29-1 to TRBJ2-7, with 9 nucleotides matching TRBD1. Germline lookup yields CDR1 SQVTM and CDR2 ANQGSEA. The CDR3 is 14 residues long. With V trimmed by 7 bases and J by 6 bases, 13 bases remained unmatched. The CDR3 spells CSGTGGQGGGEQYF. The CDR3 nucleotides read TGCAGCGGCACGGGGGGACAGGGCGGCGGCGAGCAGTACTTC.

The chain joins TRBV7-6 to TRBJ2-2; D not resolved. Looked up from germline, CDR1 is SGHVS and CDR2 is FNYEAQ. V was trimmed by 1 base and J by 6 bases, leaving 12 bases between them. This CDR3 is 15 amino acids long. CDR3 in amino acids: CASSLVSIGAGELFF. The CDR3 DNA sequence: TGTGCCAGCAGCTTAGTTAGTATCGGTGCCGGGGAGCTGTTTTTT.

In its sample, this clone was seen once. This chain links TRBV5-1 with TRBJ1-1; D is ambiguous. The V gene lost 7 bases and the J gene lost 1 base, with 14 bases spanning the gap. The CDR3 runs 14 residues. Per the germline V gene, CDR1 is SGHRS and CDR2 is YFSETQ. This chain's CDR3 is CASSILSGNTEAFF. The CDR3 nucleotides read TGCGCCAGCTCGATCCTTTCGGGGAACACTGAAGCTTTCTTT.

This clone is a singleton in its sample. This chain uses TRBV19 with TRBJ1-4; D call uncertain. V was shortened by 6 bases and J by 8 bases, with 13 bases between the two germline ends. The CDR3 extends over 13 amino acids. Germline V gene data show CDR1 as LNHDA and CDR2 as SQIVND (reference sequence). The CDR3 bases are TGTGCCAGTAGAAGGGCATCGGGGGAAAAACTGTTTTTT. Encoded protein: CASRRASGEKLFF.